This TCR beta chain is drawn from a study of T-cell reconstitution after alpha-beta-depleted transplantation in children. This clonotype has a count of ten or more. During its preparation, the TCRbeta library received unique molecular identifiers. TCRdb reprocessed the PCR reads via MiXCR and lists one record per CDR3 protein. The data show 190,000 or so distinct CDR3 sequences, around 6.8% seen once. Germline CDR1 is SGDLS and CDR2 is YYNGEE. The CDR3 sequence is 14 residues long. With 0 bases removed from V and 3 bases from J, the gap between germline ends came to 6 bases. This TCR derives from a human donor who donated a stem cell graft to a child with Wiskott-Aldrich syndrome. The starting material was PBMCs from the stem cell graft donor, obtained from the stem cell graft. J is TRBJ2-2 and V is TRBV9; D is ambiguous. The CDR3, as DNA: TGTGCCAGCAGCGTAGTCCCGGACACCGGGGAGCTGTTTTTT. This gives the protein CASSVVPDTGELFF.